The 31 T cell receptor beta chains below come from one sample, sequenced in a study of technical replicates of blood from four donors. Produced via immunoSEQ multiplex PCR; TCRdb's table is partial and in-frame only. The sample carries some 14,000 clones, 79% recorded once. The sample taken for sequencing was PBMCs. These receptor sequences come from a human donor in good health.

This chain connects TRBV5-1 to TRBJ2-3; 12 bases match TRBD2. Trimming removed 0 bases from V and 6 bases from J; junction bases left unmatched: 2. The CDR3 has 15 amino acids. The germline V gene encodes CDR1 SGHRS and CDR2 YFSETQ. As DNA, the CDR3 is TGCGCCAGCAGCTTGGCCGGGACTAGCGGGGATACGCAGTATTTT. Translation: CASSLAGTSGDTQYF.

This clone was counted once. CDR3 protein: CASPRLLRDRVHEQYF. CDR3 sequence (DNA): TGTGCCAGCCCAAGGCTTTTGAGGGACAGGGTCCACGAGCAGTACTTC. V usage is TRBV19 and J usage is TRBJ2-7, with 9 nucleotides matching TRBD1. V lost 9 bases to trimming and J lost 5 bases; unmatched junction nucleotides: 17. CDR3 length: 16 amino acids. Germline V gene sequence: CDR1 LNHDA, CDR2 SQIVND (reference sequence). Together with reference TRBV19 and TRBJ2-7, the CDR3 gives the full variable domain: DGGITQSPKYLFRKEGQNVTLSCEQNLNHDAMYWYRQDPGQGLRLIYYSQIVNDFQKGDIAEGYSVSREKKESFPLTVTSAQKNPTAFYLCASPRLLRDRVHEQYFGPGTRLTVT.

This sequence joins TRBV6-1 and TRBJ2-1, with 8 bases that match TRBD2. There are 15 residues in the CDR3. CDR1 MNHNS and CDR2 SASEGT come from the germline V gene. J lost 10 bases, V lost 1 base, and 9 bases had no gene match. The CDR3 bases are TGTGCCAGCAGTGAAGAAACGGGAGGGCCAAAGGAGCAGTTCTTC. Translating gives CASSEETGGPKEQFF.

V and J are TRBV10-3 and TRBJ1-3, with a possible D match to TRBD1 (6 bases). V dropped 10 bases and J dropped 4 bases, with 14 bases sitting between them. CDR3 size: 13 residues. Germline CDR1 reads ENHRY; CDR2 reads SYGVKD. The CDR3 nucleotides are TGTGCCACAAGGCGGGGGCCGGGAAACACCATATATTTT. Its protein product is CATRRGPGNTIYF.

This rearrangement joins TRBV18 to TRBJ1-5; 11 positions match TRBD1. This CDR3 comprises 16 residues. The germline CDR1 and CDR2 sequences are KGHSH and LQKENI. With V trimmed by 0 bases and J by 6 bases, 4 bases remained unmatched. The CDR3 region is CASSPPGQGGVQPQHF. The CDR3 DNA reads as TGTGCCAGCTCACCACCGGGACAGGGGGGAGTTCAGCCCCAGCATTTT.

The chain carries TRBV10-3 and TRBJ2-1, with 10 bases lining up with TRBD2. With V trimmed by 10 bases and J by 14 bases, 5 bases remained unmatched. CDR1 and CDR2 (germline): ENHRY, SYGVKD. The CDR3 is 10 amino acids. The DNA of the CDR3 is TGTGCCACCTCTAGCGGGAGAAAGTTCTTC. This encodes CATSSGRKFF.

CDR3 loop: CASSPEIVAGNTIYF. The CDR3 DNA is TGTGCCAGCTCCCCGGAGATAGTCGCGGGAAACACCATATATTTT. The chain employs TRBV18 and TRBJ1-3, with D hard to call. The V end was cut by 6 bases, the J end by 4 bases, with 16 bases between. This CDR3 has 15 residues. CDR1 is KGHSH, CDR2 LQKENI, per germline.

CDR3 in amino acids: CAWSVDGTGNYEQFF. CDR3 in DNA: TGTGCCTGGAGTGTAGACGGGACAGGGAATTATGAGCAGTTCTTC. The chain links TRBV30 to TRBJ2-1; TRBD1 matches 9 bases. CDR1 GTSNPN and CDR2 SVGIG come from the germline V gene (reference sequence). The length of the CDR3 is 15 residues. With 0 bases clipped from V and 8 bases from J, the junction kept 8 bases outside the gene matches. Full variable domain (rest looked up from reference TRBV30 and TRBJ2-1): SQTIHQWPATLVQPVGSPLSLECTVEGTSNPNLYWYRQAAGRGLQLLFYSVGIGQISSEVPQNLSASRPQDRQFILSSKKLLLSDSGFYLCAWSVDGTGNYEQFFGPGTRLTVL.

The chain links TRBV5-1 to TRBJ2-6; D is unresolved. The CDR3 totals 16 residues. Per the germline V gene, CDR1 is SGHRS and CDR2 is YFSETQ. The V end was cut by 5 bases, the J end by 0 bases, with 12 bases between. CDR3 loop: CASRPILGSGANVLTF. The DNA for the CDR3 is TGCGCCAGCAGGCCCATTCTAGGCTCTGGGGCCAACGTCCTGACTTTC.

V usage is TRBV6-6 and J usage is TRBJ2-7; D unclear. The CDR3 loop spans 16 amino acids. The germline V gene has CDR1 MNHNY and CDR2 SVGAGI (reference sequence). V lost 0 bases, J lost 1 base, and 13 bases lay in between. CDR3 region: CASSYSTSVVSYEQYF. The CDR3 DNA reads as TGTGCCAGCAGTTACTCGACATCGGTGGTGTCCTACGAGCAGTACTTC.

The chain recombines TRBV5-8 with TRBJ1-1; D gene unclear. Germline CDR1 SGHTS, CDR2 YDEGEE. V lost 0 bases to trimming and J lost 1 base, with 7 bases between them. The CDR3 extends over 14 amino acids. CDR3 bases: TGTGCCAGCAGCTTGGACATACGGAACACTGAAGCTTTCTTT. It encodes CASSLDIRNTEAFF.

The genes are TRBV19 and TRBJ2-1, with 11 bases identical to TRBD2. CDR3 length: 16 amino acids. Germline V gives CDR1 LNHDA, CDR2 SQIVND (reference sequence). J lost 0 bases, V lost 7 bases, and 5 bases had no gene match. The CDR3, as DNA: TGTGCCAGTACTGGTAGCGGGAGGGCCTCCTACAATGAGCAGTTCTTC. It yields the protein CASTGSGRASYNEQFF.

The rearrangement uses TRBV5-6 and TRBJ2-1, with 9 bases aligning to TRBD2. Looked up from germline, CDR1 is SGHDT and CDR2 is YYEEEE. Losses at the gene ends were 4 bases for V and 4 bases for J; bases not matched to a gene: 6. CDR3 size: 15 residues. CDR3 amino acids: CASSTTSGLYNEQFF. Here the CDR3 DNA reads TGTGCCAGCAGCACGACTAGCGGCCTATACAATGAGCAGTTCTTC.

V gene TRBV25-1 combines with J gene TRBJ2-3; a possible D gene is TRBD2 (6 bases). Per the germline V gene, CDR1 is MGHDK and CDR2 is SYGVNS. There are 14 residues in the CDR3. V was pared by 5 bases and J by 3 bases, with 12 bases between. The CDR3 nucleotides read TGTGCCAGCAGTACCGGTGGGGGGACAGATACGCAGTATTTT. This codes for CASSTGGGTDTQYF.

V usage is TRBV2 and J usage is TRBJ2-2; tentative D call: TRBD2 (5 bases). Germline lookup yields CDR1 SNHLY and CDR2 FYNNEI. Trimming stripped 4 bases from V and 4 bases from J, with 10 bases between. This CDR3 region has 14 residues. The CDR3 sequence is CASSARAGTGELFF. In nucleotides, the CDR3 is TGTGCCAGCAGTGCTAGGGCGGGCACCGGGGAGCTGTTTTTT. Supplemented by reference TRBV2 and TRBJ2-2, the full variable domain reads EPEVTQTPSHQVTQMGQEVILRCVPISNHLYFYWYRQILGQKVEFLVSFYNNEISEKSEIFDDQFSVERPDGSNFTLKIRSTKLEDSAMYFCASSARAGTGELFFGEGSRLTVL.

In this sample, this clone turned up a few times. V usage is TRBV27 and J usage is TRBJ2-3; weak D call: TRBD2 (6 bases). CDR3 length equals 15 residues. V lost 2 bases and J lost 0, with 9 bases in between. The germline V gene has CDR1 MNHEY and CDR2 SMNVEV (reference sequence). The CDR3, as DNA: TGTGCCAGCAGTTTAACGGAGGGTAGCACAGATACGCAGTATTTT. This gives the protein CASSLTEGSTDTQYF.

This clone was seen only a few times. The rearrangement links TRBV19 to TRBJ2-7; weak D call: TRBD2 (6 bases). The V end lost 3 bases, the J end lost 1 base, and 10 bases lay between the germline ends. Germline V gives CDR1 LNHDA, CDR2 SQIVND (reference sequence). This CDR3 contains 14 residues. As DNA, the CDR3 is TGTGCCAGTAGTATGTCGGGGGAATCCTACGAGCAGTACTTC. This codes for CASSMSGESYEQYF.

The sample holds one count of this clone. The rearrangement links TRBV6-4 to TRBJ2-2, with a tentative D call TRBD2 (5 bases). V shed 6 bases and J shed 7 bases, with 15 bases lying between them. Germline V CDR1 and CDR2: MRHNA, SNTAGT. The length of the CDR3 is 14 residues. DNA for the CDR3: TGTGCCAGCAGACCTGACGGGGTCCGCGGGGAGCTGTTTTTT. Its translation is CASRPDGVRGELFF.

The chain carries TRBV6-6 and TRBJ2-7; 9 bases are shared with TRBD1. Germline V gene sequence: CDR1 MNHNY, CDR2 SVGAGI (reference sequence). The CDR3 covers 13 residues. V lost 3 bases to trimming and J lost 6 bases; unmatched junction nucleotides: 3. In nucleotides, the CDR3 is TGTGCCAGCAGTTATTCGACAGGGGGCGAGCAGTACTTC. Amino acid sequence: CASSYSTGGEQYF.

This chain links TRBV10-3 with TRBJ1-3; 7 bases are shared with TRBD1. The CDR3 contains 16 residues. Trimming removed 7 bases from V and 0 bases from J; junction bases left unmatched: 9. Germline CDR1 reads ENHRY; CDR2 reads SYGVKD. The CDR3 here is CAINEDRIISGNTIYF. Written as DNA, the CDR3 is TGTGCCATCAACGAGGACAGGATAATCTCTGGAAACACCATATATTTT.

V gene TRBV30 combines with J gene TRBJ1-3; D not certain. Trimming stripped 2 bases from V and 4 bases from J, with 9 bases between. The CDR3 contains 13 residues. Germline V gene data show CDR1 as GTSNPN and CDR2 as SVGIG (reference sequence). The CDR3 here is CAWSTGEGNTIYF. The CDR3 region has the DNA TGTGCCTGGAGTACGGGAGAGGGAAACACCATATATTTT.

This chain joins TRBV11-2 and TRBJ2-1; 8 bases agree with TRBD2. This CDR3 spans 16 amino acids. Germline V gives CDR1 SGHAT, CDR2 FQNNGV. The V segment lost 0 bases and the J segment 7 bases; nucleotides outside the gene matches: 8. The CDR3 protein is CASSLDWSGSSNEQFF. The CDR3 nucleotides are TGTGCCAGCAGCTTAGACTGGAGCGGGAGTTCTAATGAGCAGTTCTTC.

The chain carries TRBV30 and TRBJ1-4; no clear D. Deletions cut 3 bases from V and 7 bases from J, with 9 bases between. Germline loops: CDR1 GTSNPN, CDR2 SVGIG (reference sequence). The CDR3 length is 12 residues. CDR3: CAWSGRSEKLFF. In nucleotides, the CDR3 is TGTGCCTGGAGCGGTAGGAGTGAAAAACTGTTTTTT.

On this clone itself: Other nucleotide sequences from this sample produce the same CDR3. The V and J genes are TRBV28 and TRBJ2-3; TRBD1 matches at 7 bases. The V gene's germline CDR1 is MDHEN and CDR2 SYDVKM. With 4 bases clipped from V and 1 base from J, the junction kept 2 bases outside the gene matches. The CDR3 spans 14 residues. The CDR3 here is CASSSGQGTDTQYF. The DNA of the CDR3 is TGTGCCAGCAGTTCTGGACAGGGCACAGATACGCAGTATTTT.

The DNA for the CDR3 is TGCAGTGCTAGACAGGAGACCCAGTACTTC. This translates into CSARQETQYF. The chain combines TRBV20-1 with TRBJ2-5; no definite D call. The V gene's germline CDR1 is DFQATT and CDR2 SNEGSKA (reference sequence). The CDR3 consists of 10 residues. Trimming took 2 bases from V and 5 from J, leaving 3 bases between them.

J is TRBJ2-2 and V is TRBV6-1, with D perhaps TRBD1 (5 bases). CDR3 size: 14 residues. CDR1 is MNHNS, CDR2 SASEGT, per germline. With 6 bases removed from V and 5 bases from J, the gap between germline ends came to 13 bases. DNA for the CDR3: TGTGCCAGCAGGGACAACCAAGGGACCGGGGAGCTGTTTTTT. It is translated as CASRDNQGTGELFF.

This sequence joins TRBV5-1 and TRBJ2-7; tentatively, D is TRBD2 (5 bases). The CDR3 extends over 15 amino acids. Per germline, CDR1 SGHRS and CDR2 YFSETQ. V lost 7 bases and J 5 bases, leaving 22 bases between the germline ends. The DNA of the CDR3 is TGCGCCAGCGGTAGGCTAGCAGAGCCTCCGGACGAGCAGTACTTC. This encodes CASGRLAEPPDEQYF.

CDR3 protein: CAWVRTGEQFF. DNA for the CDR3: TGTGCCTGGGTCCGTACAGGTGAGCAGTTCTTC. The chain carries TRBV30 and TRBJ2-1; possibly TRBD1 for D (5 bases). The CDR3 covers 11 residues. The germline V and J ends were trimmed by 5 bases and 9 bases, with 11 bases remaining between them. The germline gives CDR1 GTSNPN, CDR2 SVGIG (reference sequence).

The J gene is TRBJ2-7, the V gene TRBV6-5, with 9 positions matching TRBD2. V dropped 5 bases and J dropped 5; count of bases not matched to a gene: 7. The CDR3 runs 14 residues. Looked up from germline, CDR1 is MNHEY and CDR2 is SVGAGI. CDR3 in DNA: TGTGCCAGCAGTCCGGGACTAGCTACGGACGAGCAGTACTTC. It translates to CASSPGLATDEQYF.

This rearrangement joins TRBV6-5 to TRBJ2-1, with D uncertain. The CDR3 sequence is 13 residues long. CDR1 and CDR2 from the germline V gene are MNHEY and SVGAGI. Trimming removed 3 bases at V and 6 bases at J, with 9 bases between. CDR3 nucleotide sequence: TGTGCCAGCAGTTATCTCGGGTTCAATGAGCAGTTCTTC. The encoded protein is CASSYLGFNEQFF.

This clone was seen more than once but under ten times. This chain joins TRBV6-5 and TRBJ1-1, with 8 bases aligning to TRBD1. Germline-derived CDR1 and CDR2 are MNHEY and SVGAGI. This CDR3 region has 15 residues. V trimming: 5 bases; J trimming: 4 bases; junction bases outside the gene matches: 9. The CDR3 sequence is CASSHLQGVGTEAFF. The CDR3 DNA follows: TGTGCCAGCAGTCATCTACAGGGGGTGGGCACTGAAGCTTTCTTT.